This T cell receptor (beta chain) was sequenced for a study of blood T cells in healthy people across ages. Study-level findings and limits: As age increased, TCR beta diversity per million T cells fell in a roughly linear fashion.

Next came a second PCR, run for about 6 to 11 cycles, which used a sample-barcoded 5' primer along with a J-beta primer mix. Each TCR beta cDNA got a 12-nucleotide random molecular identifier. TCRdb re-derived calls from the 5' RACE reads in MiXCR, one entry per CDR3 protein. The repertoire holds some 290,000 distinct CDR3 sequences, with 27% as singletons. This CDR3 has 19 amino acids. Trimming took 8 bases from V and 0 from J; bases not matched to a gene: 14. Germline values: CDR1 WSHSY, CDR2 SAAADI. To note about this clonotype: The target antigen is unknown.

No fewer than 6 million PBMCs went into each sample. Per individual sample, total RNA of at least 5 micrograms was extracted. Sequencing input: blood. The clonotype was recovered from a woman between 65 and 79 years old in good health. V usage is TRBV10-2 and J usage is TRBJ1-3; 12 bases are shared with TRBD1. CDR3 sequence reads: CASSRDRGLTPNSGNTIYF. CDR3 sequence (DNA): TGCGCCAGCTCACGGGACAGGGGGCTTACCCCAAACTCTGGAAACACCATATATTTT.